Below are 2 T cell receptor beta chains sequenced from a single sample in a study of cytomegalovirus exposure and HLA in healthy donors. PCR was performed using 60 Vbeta and 13 Jbeta primers. The data were produced by immunoSEQ multiplex PCR, yet TCRdb's version contains in-frame clones alone and is incomplete. The table has about 88,000 clones, approximately 80% seen once. Sample: PBMCs. The source is a woman aged 35 to 49 in good health and CMV-seronegative.

This chain connects TRBV5-4 to TRBJ2-5, with TRBD2 matching 9 bases. The germline V gene encodes CDR1 SGHNT and CDR2 YYREEE (reference sequence). V was clipped by 4 bases and J by 3 bases; unmatched bases: 7. The CDR3 sequence is 15 residues long. The CDR3 here is CASSQPLAGEETQYF. The CDR3 nucleotides read TGTGCCAGCAGCCAACCGTTAGCGGGGGAAGAGACCCAGTACTTC.

This rearrangement joins TRBV2 to TRBJ1-1; maybe TRBD1 (6 bases). The CDR3 consists of 15 residues. V lost 3 bases and J lost 0, with 11 bases in between. Looked up from germline, CDR1 is SNHLY and CDR2 is FYNNEI. Written as DNA, the CDR3 is TGTGCCAGCAGTGAGCCCAGGGGTATGAACACTGAAGCTTTCTTT. Residues: CASSEPRGMNTEAFF.